This TCR beta chain stems from a study of blood T cell repertoires in COVID-19. Original methodology: Amplified reference gene primers provided the basis for estimating nucleated cell counts. Measured with immunoSEQ multiplex PCR; TCRdb has only the in-frame clones, and not every one. The V and J calls and the clone size are those of that table, but D and trimming were determined from the DNA. The repertoire holds some 350,000 clones, with 88% as singletons. From germline, CDR1 is LNHDA and CDR2 SQIVND (reference sequence). The V and J ends lost 1 base and 2 bases, in that order; junction bases with no gene match: 11. CDR3 size: 19 residues.

The sample taken for sequencing was PBMCs or T cells enriched from blood (not recorded which). This TCR was sampled from a man aged 25 to 45 who had recovered from COVID-19. The chain uses TRBV19 and TRBJ2-7; 13 nucleotides agree with TRBD2. The CDR3 DNA reads TGTGCCAGTAGTATAGCCGTAACCGGGACTAGCGGGGCTACCTACGAGCAGTACTTC. Translation: CASSIAVTGTSGATYEQYF.